These T cell receptor beta chains were read from a single sample in a study of T cell repertoires in cytomegalovirus infection. MiXCR, run by TCRdb on the reads, gives a single entry per CDR3 protein. The top ten hold 3.5% to 4.5% of the sample, which has about 330,000 distinct CDR3 sequences, over 7.5% seen once. Material for sequencing was PBMCs. These receptors originate from a human donor in good health (CMV status not recorded). Some clones in this sample may be carry-over from other donors' samples. The CDR3 runs from the conserved cysteine through the conserved F or W. A D gene is named only where the DNA matches it firmly. A row's size may be missing; if present it is once, few, many or a size class.

d_gene: NA; v_gene: TRBV7-2; abundance: few; j_gene: TRBJ2-5; CDR3aa: CASSLSLAQETQYF; CDR3nt: TGTGCCAGCAGCTTAAGTCTAGCGCAAGAGACCCAGTACTTC
d_gene: NA; v_gene: TRBV7-2; abundance: many; j_gene: TRBJ2-5; CDR3aa: CASSLVRHRTQETQYF; CDR3nt: TGTGCCAGCAGCTTAGTACGTCACCGAACCCAAGAGACCCAGTACTTC
d_gene: NA; v_gene: TRBV28; abundance: NA; j_gene: TRBJ2-7; CDR3aa: CASTLRPTVSEQYF; CDR3nt: TGTGCCAGCACCCTAAGACCTACTGTATCCGAGCAGTACTTC
d_gene: TRBD2; v_gene: TRBV20-1; abundance: few; j_gene: TRBJ2-5; CDR3aa: CSAQPFRGGSRETQYF; CDR3nt: TGCAGTGCCCAACCATTCCGGGGAGGGTCGAGAGAGACCCAGTACTTC
d_gene: NA; v_gene: TRBV7-6; abundance: few; j_gene: TRBJ2-2; CDR3aa: CASSFDGLSMNTGELFF; CDR3nt: TGTGCCAGCAGCTTTGATGGGCTGTCGATGAACACCGGGGAGCTGTTTTTT
d_gene: NA; v_gene: TRBV20-1; abundance: NA; j_gene: TRBJ2-3; CDR3aa: CSAPRTGLVDTQYF; CDR3nt: TGCAGTGCTCCAAGGACGGGGCTGGTAGATACGCAGTATTTT
d_gene: NA; v_gene: TRBV7-2; abundance: many; j_gene: TRBJ2-5; CDR3aa: CASSLVPGAGKTQYF; CDR3nt: TGTGCCAGCAGCTTAGTTCCAGGGGCAGGGAAGACCCAGTACTTC
d_gene: NA; v_gene: TRBV5-1; abundance: NA; j_gene: TRBJ2-2; CDR3aa: CASSLVDRNTGELFF; CDR3nt: TGCGCCAGCAGCTTAGTTGACAGGAACACCGGGGAGCTGTTTTTT
d_gene: TRBD1; v_gene: TRBV7-2; abundance: NA; j_gene: TRBJ1-4; CDR3aa: CASSSRGLPNEKLFF; CDR3nt: TGTGCCAGCAGCTCCAGGGGGCTGCCTAATGAAAAACTGTTTTTT
d_gene: NA; v_gene: TRBV6-2/TRBV6-3; abundance: NA; j_gene: TRBJ2-5; CDR3aa: CASSYVSSRVFQETQYF; CDR3nt: TGTGCCAGCAGTTATGTCTCATCCAGGGTCTTCCAAGAGACCCAGTACTTC
d_gene: TRBD1; v_gene: TRBV7-2; abundance: many; j_gene: TRBJ1-6; CDR3aa: CASSQDRVSPLHF; CDR3nt: TGTGCCAGCAGCCAGGACAGGGTGTCACCCCTCCACTTT
d_gene: NA; v_gene: TRBV27; abundance: few; j_gene: TRBJ1-1; CDR3aa: CASSFSMNTEAFF; CDR3nt: TGTGCCAGCAGTTTCTCGATGAACACTGAAGCTTTCTTT
d_gene: TRBD2; v_gene: TRBV7-2; abundance: many; j_gene: TRBJ2-5; CDR3aa: CASSFGSGRARETQYF; CDR3nt: TGTGCCAGCAGCTTCGGTAGCGGGAGGGCCAGGGAGACCCAGTACTTC
d_gene: NA; v_gene: TRBV12-3/TRBV12-4; abundance: many; j_gene: TRBJ1-1; CDR3aa: CASSDGAGVWDPEAFF; CDR3nt: TGTGCCAGCAGCGACGGGGCAGGGGTCTGGGATCCCGAAGCTTTCTTT
d_gene: TRBD1; v_gene: TRBV6-2/TRBV6-3; abundance: NA; j_gene: TRBJ2-5; CDR3aa: CASSYQGAETQYF; CDR3nt: TGTGCCAGCAGTTACCAGGGGGCGGAGACCCAGTACTTC
d_gene: TRBD2; v_gene: TRBV20-1; abundance: NA; j_gene: TRBJ2-1; CDR3aa: CSAPPGGRAWNEQFF; CDR3nt: TGCAGTGCCCCCCCCGGCGGGAGGGCCTGGAATGAGCAGTTCTTC
d_gene: NA; v_gene: TRBV7-2; abundance: few; j_gene: TRBJ2-4; CDR3aa: CASSPRGPDKNIQYF; CDR3nt: TGTGCCAGCAGCCCGCGGGGCCCAGACAAAAACATTCAGTACTTC
d_gene: TRBD1; v_gene: TRBV7-6; abundance: many; j_gene: TRBJ2-1; CDR3aa: CASSFRGVGTGYNEQFF; CDR3nt: TGTGCCAGCAGCTTTAGAGGGGTGGGGACAGGGTACAATGAGCAGTTCTTC
d_gene: TRBD1; v_gene: TRBV12-3/TRBV12-4; abundance: few; j_gene: TRBJ2-7; CDR3aa: CASSLAQSGQVYEQYF; CDR3nt: TGTGCCAGCAGTTTAGCCCAGAGCGGACAGGTCTACGAGCAGTACTTC
d_gene: TRBD1; v_gene: TRBV7-9; abundance: NA; j_gene: TRBJ2-5; CDR3aa: CASSFRQGMETQYF; CDR3nt: TGTGCCAGCAGCTTCAGACAGGGGATGGAGACCCAGTACTTC
d_gene: NA; v_gene: TRBV19; abundance: few; j_gene: TRBJ1-1; CDR3aa: CASRWETGSTEAFF; CDR3nt: TGTGCCAGTAGATGGGAAACAGGGAGTACTGAAGCTTTCTTT
d_gene: NA; v_gene: TRBV7-2; abundance: NA; j_gene: TRBJ2-5; CDR3aa: CASSLEGGMGWETQYF; CDR3nt: TGTGCCAGCAGCTTAGAAGGCGGGATGGGGTGGGAGACCCAGTACTTC
d_gene: NA; v_gene: TRBV6-1; abundance: many; j_gene: TRBJ1-6; CDR3aa: CASSGYRELSSPLHF; CDR3nt: TGTGCCAGCAGTGGATACAGGGAGTTGAGTTCACCCCTCCACTTT
d_gene: TRBD1; v_gene: TRBV25-1; abundance: NA; j_gene: TRBJ1-4; CDR3aa: CASTGDPDRAPGKLFF; CDR3nt: TGTGCCAGCACCGGCGACCCGGACAGGGCTCCTGGAAAACTGTTTTTT
d_gene: NA; v_gene: TRBV28; abundance: many; j_gene: TRBJ2-5; CDR3aa: CASSPGGAGMNQETQYF; CDR3nt: TGTGCCAGCAGCCCCGGGGGTGCAGGGATGAACCAAGAGACCCAGTACTTC
d_gene: TRBD2; v_gene: TRBV7-2; abundance: many; j_gene: TRBJ2-3; CDR3aa: CASSLDGGGQGDTQYF; CDR3nt: TGTGCCAGCAGCTTAGACGGGGGGGGCCAGGGGGATACGCAGTATTTT
d_gene: NA; v_gene: TRBV6-6; abundance: NA; j_gene: TRBJ2-1; CDR3aa: CASSVPWGGRSDEQFF; CDR3nt: TGTGCCAGCAGTGTCCCCTGGGGGGGGCGGTCTGATGAGCAGTTCTTC
d_gene: NA; v_gene: TRBV20-1; abundance: few; j_gene: TRBJ1-1; CDR3aa: CSARSAYMNTEAFF; CDR3nt: TGCAGTGCTAGAAGCGCGTACATGAACACTGAAGCTTTCTTT
d_gene: NA; v_gene: TRBV20-1; abundance: few; j_gene: TRBJ2-3; CDR3aa: CSARDGGTLTDTQYF; CDR3nt: TGCAGTGCTAGAGACGGAGGGACGCTCACAGATACGCAGTATTTT
d_gene: TRBD1; v_gene: TRBV19; abundance: NA; j_gene: TRBJ1-2; CDR3aa: CASTAKGTGYGYTF; CDR3nt: TGTGCCAGTACCGCTAAAGGGACAGGCTATGGCTACACCTTC
d_gene: NA; v_gene: TRBV7-2; abundance: many; j_gene: TRBJ2-2; CDR3aa: CASSSGRTNTGELFF; CDR3nt: TGTGCCAGCAGCTCAGGACGAACAAACACCGGGGAGCTGTTTTTT
d_gene: TRBD2; v_gene: TRBV5-1; abundance: NA; j_gene: TRBJ2-1; CDR3aa: CASSLGQREGQYNEQFF; CDR3nt: TGCGCCAGCAGCTTGGGCCAGCGGGAGGGCCAGTACAATGAGCAGTTCTTC
d_gene: TRBD1; v_gene: TRBV12-3/TRBV12-4; abundance: NA; j_gene: TRBJ2-5; CDR3aa: CASSDRGGETQYF; CDR3nt: TGTGCCAGCAGCGACAGGGGGGGAGAGACCCAGTACTTC
d_gene: TRBD1; v_gene: TRBV12-3/TRBV12-4; abundance: many; j_gene: TRBJ1-6; CDR3aa: CASRRQGVSPLHF; CDR3nt: TGTGCCAGCAGGAGACAGGGAGTATCACCCCTCCACTTT
d_gene: TRBD1; v_gene: TRBV12-3/TRBV12-4; abundance: few; j_gene: TRBJ1-5; CDR3aa: CASSPQGALIQPQHF; CDR3nt: TGTGCCAGCAGCCCACAGGGGGCGCTCATTCAGCCCCAGCATTTT
d_gene: TRBD2; v_gene: TRBV20-1; abundance: NA; j_gene: TRBJ2-3; CDR3aa: CSARDSWREDTDTQYF; CDR3nt: TGCAGTGCTAGAGATAGTTGGCGGGAGGACACAGATACGCAGTATTTT
d_gene: NA; v_gene: TRBV7-2; abundance: many; j_gene: TRBJ2-7; CDR3aa: CASSLHEQYF; CDR3nt: TGTGCCAGCAGCCTCCACGAGCAGTACTTC
d_gene: NA; v_gene: TRBV4-3; abundance: few; j_gene: TRBJ1-5; CDR3aa: CASSQSRTVSNQPQHF; CDR3nt: TGCGCCAGCAGCCAATCCCGGACAGTAAGCAATCAGCCCCAGCATTTT
d_gene: TRBD2; v_gene: TRBV6-1; abundance: few; j_gene: TRBJ2-1; CDR3aa: CASTRTRPAGEQFF; CDR3nt: TGTGCCAGCACCCGGACTAGGCCGGCCGGTGAGCAGTTCTTC
d_gene: NA; v_gene: TRBV28; abundance: NA; j_gene: TRBJ1-1; CDR3aa: CASSLLLTEVF; CDR3nt: TGTGCCAGCAGTTTATTGTTAACGGAGGTCTTT